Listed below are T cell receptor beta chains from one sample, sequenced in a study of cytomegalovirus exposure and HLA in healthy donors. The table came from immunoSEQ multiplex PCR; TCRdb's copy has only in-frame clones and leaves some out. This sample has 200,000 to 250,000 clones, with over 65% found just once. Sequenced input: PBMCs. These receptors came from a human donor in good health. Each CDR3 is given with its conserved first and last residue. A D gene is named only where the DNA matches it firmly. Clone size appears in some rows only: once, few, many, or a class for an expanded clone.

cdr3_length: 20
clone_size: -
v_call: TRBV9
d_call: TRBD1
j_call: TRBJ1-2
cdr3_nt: TGTGCCAGCAGCCCAAGAGGGACAGTAGTCCCAAAGGCCGCAATTTATGGCTACACCTTC
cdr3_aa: CASSPRGTVVPKAAIYGYTF

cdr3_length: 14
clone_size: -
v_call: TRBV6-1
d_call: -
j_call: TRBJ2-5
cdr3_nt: TGTGCCAGCAGTGTCCAGGGGCCTCAAGAGACCCAGTACTTC
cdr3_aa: CASSVQGPQETQYF

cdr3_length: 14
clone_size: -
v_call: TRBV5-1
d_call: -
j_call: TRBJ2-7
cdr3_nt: TGCGCCAGCAGCTTGGCTAGCCAGCGCTACGAGCAGTACTTC
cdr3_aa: CASSLASQRYEQYF

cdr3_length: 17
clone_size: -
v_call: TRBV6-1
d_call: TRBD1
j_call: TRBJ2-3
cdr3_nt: TGTGCCAGCAGCGAAACCTTGACAGGGGCCCGGGCAGATACGCAGTATTTT
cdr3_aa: CASSETLTGARADTQYF

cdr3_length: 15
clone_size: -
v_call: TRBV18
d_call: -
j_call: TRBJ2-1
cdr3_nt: TGTGCCAGCTCATTTGCTGGGAGCACCTACAATGAGCAGTTCTTC
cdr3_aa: CASSFAGSTYNEQFF

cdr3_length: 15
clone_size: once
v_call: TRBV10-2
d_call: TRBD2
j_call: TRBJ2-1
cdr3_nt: TGCGCCAGCCTAGACCCGGGACTAGGCGCAGATGAGCAGTTCTTC
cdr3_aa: CASLDPGLGADEQFF

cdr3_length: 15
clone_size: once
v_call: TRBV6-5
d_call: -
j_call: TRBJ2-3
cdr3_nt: TGTGCCAGCAGTTTGCGGGACCCCCACACAGATACGCAGTATTTT
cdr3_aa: CASSLRDPHTDTQYF

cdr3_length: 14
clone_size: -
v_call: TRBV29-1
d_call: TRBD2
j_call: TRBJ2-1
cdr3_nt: TGCAGCGTCAATCTAGCGGGAGTCTACAATGAGCAGTTCTTC
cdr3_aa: CSVNLAGVYNEQFF

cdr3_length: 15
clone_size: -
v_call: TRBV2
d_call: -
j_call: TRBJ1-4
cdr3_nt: TGTGCCAGCAGTGAAGAGACAGGAACTAATGAAAAACTGTTTTTT
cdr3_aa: CASSEETGTNEKLFF

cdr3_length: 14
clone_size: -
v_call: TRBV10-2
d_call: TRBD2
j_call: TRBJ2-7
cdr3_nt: TGCGCCAGCAGTTCGTTAGCGGGCCGCTACGAGCAGTACTTC
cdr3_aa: CASSSLAGRYEQYF

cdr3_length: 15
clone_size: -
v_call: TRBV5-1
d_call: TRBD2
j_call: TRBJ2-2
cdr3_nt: TGCGCCAGCGGCGGGAGGGCCGGGAACACCGGGGAGCTGTTTTTT
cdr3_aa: CASGGRAGNTGELFF

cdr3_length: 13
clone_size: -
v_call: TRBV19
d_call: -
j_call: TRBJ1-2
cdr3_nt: TGTGCCAGTAGTGAGGATATACGGGATGGCTACACCTTC
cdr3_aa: CASSEDIRDGYTF

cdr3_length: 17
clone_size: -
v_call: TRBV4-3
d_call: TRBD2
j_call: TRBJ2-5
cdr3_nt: TGCGCCAGCAGCACCGGGCGGACTAGCGGGAGGTTAGAGACCCAGTACTTC
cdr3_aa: CASSTGRTSGRLETQYF

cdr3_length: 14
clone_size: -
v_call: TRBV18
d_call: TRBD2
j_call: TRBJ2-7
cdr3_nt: TGTGCCAGCTCACCGAGGACTAGCGTAGACGAGCAGTACTTC
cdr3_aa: CASSPRTSVDEQYF

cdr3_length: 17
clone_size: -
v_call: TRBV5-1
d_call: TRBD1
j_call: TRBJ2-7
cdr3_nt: TGCGCCAGCAGCAGGACAGGGGTGGGGGACAGAAGGTGGGAGCAGTACTTC
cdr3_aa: CASSRTGVGDRRWEQYF

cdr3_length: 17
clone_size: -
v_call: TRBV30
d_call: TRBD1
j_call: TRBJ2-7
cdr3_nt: TGTGCCTGGAGTCCTGTCTGGGGACAGGGGACCTCCTACGAGCAGTACTTC
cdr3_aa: CAWSPVWGQGTSYEQYF

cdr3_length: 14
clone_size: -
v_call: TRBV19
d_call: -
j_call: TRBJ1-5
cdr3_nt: TGTGCCAGTAGTGGACAATATAGCAATCAGCCCCAGCATTTT
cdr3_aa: CASSGQYSNQPQHF

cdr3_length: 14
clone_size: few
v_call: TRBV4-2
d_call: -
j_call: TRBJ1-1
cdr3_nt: TGTGCCAGCAGCCAAGACTGGGGAGAGACTGAAGCTTTCTTT
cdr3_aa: CASSQDWGETEAFF

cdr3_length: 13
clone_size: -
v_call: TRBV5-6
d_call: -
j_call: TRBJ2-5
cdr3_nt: TGTGCCAGCAGCTCCCAGAACCAAGAGACCCAGTACTTC
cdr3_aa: CASSSQNQETQYF

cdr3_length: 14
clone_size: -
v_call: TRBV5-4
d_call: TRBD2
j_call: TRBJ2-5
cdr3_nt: TGTGCCAGCAGCTTGGATGGCGGGAGAGAGACCCAGTACTTC
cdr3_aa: CASSLDGGRETQYF

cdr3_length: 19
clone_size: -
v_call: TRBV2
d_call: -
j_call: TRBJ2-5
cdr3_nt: TGTGCCAGCAGTGAAGATGGTTTAGCGGTCGCGATCTCCGTGGGGACCCAGTACTTC
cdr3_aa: CASSEDGLAVAISVGTQYF

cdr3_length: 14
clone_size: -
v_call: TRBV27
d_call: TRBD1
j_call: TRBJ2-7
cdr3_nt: TGTGCCAGCAGTATCGGGACAGGGGGGTACGAGCAGTACTTC
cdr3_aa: CASSIGTGGYEQYF

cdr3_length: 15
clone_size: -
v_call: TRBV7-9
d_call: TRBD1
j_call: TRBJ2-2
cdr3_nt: TGTGCCAGCAGCCCGAGACTGGACAGGACCGGGGAGCTGTTTTTT
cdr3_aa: CASSPRLDRTGELFF

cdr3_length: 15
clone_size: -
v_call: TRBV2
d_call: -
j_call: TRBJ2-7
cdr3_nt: TGTGCCAGCAGTGCTAACCGGGATGGGACCTACGAGCAGTACTTC
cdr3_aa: CASSANRDGTYEQYF